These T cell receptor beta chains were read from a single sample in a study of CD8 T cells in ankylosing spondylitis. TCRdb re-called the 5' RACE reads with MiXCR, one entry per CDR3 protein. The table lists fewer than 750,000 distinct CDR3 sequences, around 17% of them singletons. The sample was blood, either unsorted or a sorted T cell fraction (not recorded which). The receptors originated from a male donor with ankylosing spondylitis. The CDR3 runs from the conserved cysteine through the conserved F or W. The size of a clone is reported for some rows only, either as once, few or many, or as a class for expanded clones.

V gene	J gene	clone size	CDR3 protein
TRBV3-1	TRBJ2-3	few	CASSPRTSTLTDTQYF
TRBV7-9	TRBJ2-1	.	CASSPPEAAHEQFF
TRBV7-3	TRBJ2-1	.	CASRVGGTSGNEQFF
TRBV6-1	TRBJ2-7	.	CASSPRAGAYEQYF
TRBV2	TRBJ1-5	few	CASKTGWNQPQHF
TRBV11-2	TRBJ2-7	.	CASSLDMHEQYF
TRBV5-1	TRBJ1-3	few	CASSQGDGGSSGNTIYF
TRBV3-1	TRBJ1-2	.	CASSQGASNYGYTF
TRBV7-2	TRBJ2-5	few	CASSSREAQYF
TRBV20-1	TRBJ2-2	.	CSAPPGPAGELFF
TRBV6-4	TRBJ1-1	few	CASSDGQGVNTEAFF
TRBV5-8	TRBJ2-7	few	CASSVTRINEQYF
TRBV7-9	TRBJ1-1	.	CASSNQGFGTEAFF
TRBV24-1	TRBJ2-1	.	CATSEPKSGAYNEQFF
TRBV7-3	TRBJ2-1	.	CASSSLPVLLSSYNEQFF
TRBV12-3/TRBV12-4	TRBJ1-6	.	CASSSGQGVNNSPLHF
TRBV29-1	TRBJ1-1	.	CSGKFGGGNTEAFF